This T cell receptor beta chain was profiled in a study of control samples from healthy donors and cancer patients. Per germline, CDR1 MDHEN and CDR2 SYDVKM. CDR3 size: 14 residues. V was cut by 2 bases and J by 8 bases, with 13 bases left in between. TCRdb's copy holds only in-frame clones and misses some; the assay was immunoSEQ multiplex PCR. The sample shows about 130,000 clones, 90% to 95% of them seen only once. The sample consisted of PBMCs. V usage is TRBV28 and J usage is TRBJ2-1; possibly TRBD1 for D (6 bases). This clonotype was sampled from a man aged 55-75 years with colorectal cancer. The CDR3: CASSLLMRGYEQFF. The CDR3 bases are TGTGCCAGCAGTTTACTAATGAGGGGGTATGAGCAGTTCTTC.